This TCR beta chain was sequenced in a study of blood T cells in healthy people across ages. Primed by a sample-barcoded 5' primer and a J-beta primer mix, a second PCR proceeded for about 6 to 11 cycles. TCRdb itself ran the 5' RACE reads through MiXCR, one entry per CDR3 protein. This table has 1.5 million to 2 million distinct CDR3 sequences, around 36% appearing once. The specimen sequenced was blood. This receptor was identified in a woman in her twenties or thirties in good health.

The CDR3 loop is CASSQSGQGSSPLHF. Written as DNA, the CDR3 is TGCGCCAGCAGCCAAAGCGGACAGGGGAGTTCACCCCTCCACTTT. The chain joins TRBV4-1 to TRBJ1-6; 9 nucleotides align to TRBD1. From germline, CDR1 is MGHRA and CDR2 YSYEKL. V gave up 2 bases and J gave up 9 bases; unmatched junction bases: 5. This CDR3 comprises 15 residues.